Listed here are 13 T cell receptor beta chains from one sample, sequenced in a study of a mutant IDH1 vaccine in newly diagnosed glioma (dated by TCRdb to the early 2020s). This specimen's time point label, per the study, means: baseline, week 1 (first vaccination visit). The treatment or condition label on this specimen signifies: pre-vaccination baseline after standard-of-care therapy. The protocol used for the library was the immunoSEQ multiplex PCR assay. This is the immuneACCESS table as TCRdb keeps it, with only in-frame sequences that have V and J called. A part of the clones is gone; compared with another copy, unresolved V genes explain less than half, and the rest is unexplained. The sample includes around 18,000 clones, with over 95% observed a single time. The ten largest account for approximately 3.8% of the sample. The sequenced sample was peripheral blood mononuclear cells (PBMCs), obtained from a glioma patient treated with radiotherapy, temozolomide or both. The receptor set was obtained from a woman aged 18-30 years with glioma. Some clones in this sample may be carry-over from other donors' samples.

V and J are TRBV27 and TRBJ2-7; D might be TRBD1 (5 bases). Trimming removed 3 bases at V and 6 bases at J, with 15 bases between. CDR1 and CDR2 (germline): MNHEY, SMNVEV (reference sequence). The length of the CDR3 is 14 residues. The CDR3 DNA reads TGTGCCAGCAGTTTCCTCCCAGCAGGGCGCGAGCAGTACTTC. It codes for CASSFLPAGREQYF.

This chain joins TRBV18 and TRBJ2-5; D is unclear. The CDR3 sequence is 13 residues long. Germline CDR1 and CDR2: KGHSH and LQKENI. The V and J ends lost 4 bases and 4 bases respectively, with 10 bases between them. CDR3 bases: TGTGCCAGCTCACTAGCCGCTGGAGAGACCCAGTACTTC. Its translation is CASSLAAGETQYF.

This chain uses TRBV6-5 with TRBJ1-1; D remains unclear. The germline V gene has CDR1 MNHEY and CDR2 SVGAGI. With 1 base removed from V and 8 bases from J, the gap between germline ends came to 5 bases. The CDR3 has 11 residues. CDR3: CASSYFGEAFF. The CDR3 region has the DNA TGTGCCAGCAGTTACTTCGGCGAAGCTTTCTTT.

The chain recombines TRBV4-2 with TRBJ1-5, with a tentative D call TRBD1 (5 bases). CDR3 length: 16 residues. The germline V and J ends were trimmed by 6 bases and 2 bases, with 17 bases remaining between them. Germline V gene data show CDR1 as LGHNA and CDR2 as YNFKEQ. The CDR3 is CASSQGPGTGNQPQHF. CDR3 bases: TGTGCCAGCAGTCAGGGTCCAGGAACCGGCAATCAGCCCCAGCATTTT.

This chain uses TRBV19 with TRBJ2-5, with TRBD1 matching over 8 bases. The CDR3 is made up of 14 amino acids. The V gene's germline CDR1 is LNHDA and CDR2 SQIVND (reference sequence). J was trimmed by 5 bases and V by 6 bases; bases with no gene match: 8. The CDR3 here is CASSGQGGTETQYF. The CDR3, as DNA: TGTGCCAGTAGCGGACAGGGCGGGACTGAGACCCAGTACTTC.

The chain carries TRBV6-5 and TRBJ2-7; 7 bases are shared with TRBD1. Germline V CDR1 and CDR2: MNHEY, SVGAGI. Trimming cost V 2 bases and J 5 bases; bases outside gene matches: 9. The CDR3 is 15 amino acids. Here the CDR3 reads CASSYSDRVRDEQYF. CDR3 coding DNA: TGTGCCAGCAGTTACAGTGACAGGGTAAGGGACGAGCAGTACTTC.

A single count supports this clone. The V gene is TRBV27, the J gene TRBJ2-7, with D possibly being TRBD1 or TRBD2 (6 bases each). The CDR3 length is 15 residues. Trimming left V 2 bases short and J 4 bases short, with 15 bases between. CDR1 and CDR2 (germline): MNHEY, SMNVEV (reference sequence). The CDR3 region is CASSLRARGLYEQYF. The CDR3 DNA reads as TGTGCCAGCAGTTTACGGGCACGGGGGCTATACGAGCAGTACTTC.

This chain connects TRBV13 to TRBJ2-1; the D is unclear. V was clipped by 3 bases and J by 2 bases, with 5 bases between them. The CDR3 totals 13 residues. The germline V gene encodes CDR1 PRHDT and CDR2 FYEKMQ (reference sequence). This CDR3 reads CASSLAAYNEQFF. The CDR3 DNA reads TGTGCCAGCAGCTTGGCAGCCTACAATGAGCAGTTCTTC.

The chain is built from TRBV28 and TRBJ1-3, with D possibly matching TRBD1 (6 bases). Between the trimmed V and J ends, which lost 10 bases and 1 base, there was a span of 14 bases. The V gene's germline CDR1 is MDHEN and CDR2 SYDVKM. The CDR3 runs 14 residues. The CDR3 sequence is CATMDSSSGNTIYF. The CDR3 DNA is TGTGCCACCATGGACAGCTCTTCTGGAAACACCATATATTTT.

CDR3 residues: CASSSSGGGTGGYQPQHF. CDR3 DNA: TGTGCCAGCAGCTCTAGCGGGGGCGGGACAGGGGGCTATCAGCCCCAGCATTTT. The chain couples TRBV7-9 to TRBJ1-5; 12 nucleotides align to TRBD1. The V gene end was trimmed by 4 bases and the J gene end by 5 bases; junction bases not matched to a gene: 12. The CDR3 runs to 18 residues. Germline V CDR1 and CDR2: SEHNR, FQNEAQ (reference sequence).

As DNA, the CDR3 is TGTGCCAGCAAGGAACTGCTCGGGGAGCTGTTTTTT. Translated: CASKELLGELFF. The rearrangement joins TRBV6-5 to TRBJ2-2; D uncertain. The V end lost 7 bases, the J end lost 7 bases, and 10 bases lay between the germline ends. Per germline, CDR1 MNHEY and CDR2 SVGAGI. The CDR3 consists of 12 residues.

The chain has TRBV19 and TRBJ2-5; D perhaps matches TRBD1 (5 bases). Trimming stripped 6 bases from V and 0 bases from J, with 14 bases between. The CDR3 runs 15 residues. Germline assignment: CDR1 LNHDA and CDR2 SQIVND (reference sequence). The CDR3 coding sequence is TGTGCCAGTAGAAGAGGCAGGGCTAACCAAGAGACCCAGTACTTC. It encodes CASRRGRANQETQYF.

The rearrangement uses TRBV30 and TRBJ2-6, with D uncertain. The germline CDR1 and CDR2 sequences are GTSNPN and SVGIG (reference sequence). Trimming removed 4 bases from V and 1 base from J, with 11 bases in between. This CDR3 is 15 amino acids long. Here the CDR3 DNA reads TGTGCCTGGAACGACGGCCCATCTGGGGCCAACGTCCTGACTTTC. Protein sequence: CAWNDGPSGANVLTF.